Listed below are T cell receptor beta chains from one sample, sequenced in a study of cytomegalovirus exposure and HLA in healthy donors. Sequenced by immunoSEQ multiplex PCR; TCRdb stores in-frame clones only, minus some. The table includes over 150,000 clones, approximately 88% detected once. The sequenced sample consisted of PBMCs. The receptors originated from a boy aged 2 to 10 in good health and CMV-seronegative. Both conserved end residues are part of each CDR3. The D gene is left open where the match is weak. Clone size is shown for a subset of rows, as once, few, many or a class of expanded clone.

d_gene	len	v_gene	j_gene	abundance	CDR3nt	CDR3aa
-	13	TRBV6-5	TRBJ1-2	-	TGTGCCAGCAGTCCCCAAACAGGGTTTGGCTACACCTTC	CASSPQTGFGYTF
-	14	TRBV5-4	TRBJ1-3	-	TGTGCCAGCAGCTCACAGAGGGCTGGAAACACCATATATTTT	CASSSQRAGNTIYF
TRBD1	14	TRBV7-6	TRBJ1-2	-	TGTGCCAGCAGCTTGGGGACAGGGAACTATGGCTACACCTTC	CASSLGTGNYGYTF
TRBD2	19	TRBV5-1	TRBJ2-3	few	TGCGCCAGCAGCTCCTGGTGGACTAGAGGGGCCTATGGAGGAGATACGCAGTATTTT	CASSSWWTRGAYGGDTQYF
TRBD1	14	TRBV10-2	TRBJ2-3	-	TGCGCCAGCAGTTTCGGACAGGCGACAGATACGCAGTATTTT	CASSFGQATDTQYF
-	13	TRBV5-1	TRBJ1-1	-	TGCGCCAGCAGTTTGGACAGAAACACTGAAGCTTTCTTT	CASSLDRNTEAFF
-	14	TRBV27	TRBJ1-6	-	TGTGCCAGCAGTATCCAGGGGCAGAATTCACCCCTCCACTTT	CASSIQGQNSPLHF
-	16	TRBV4-1	TRBJ1-4	-	TGCGCCAGCAGCCCTCTGGGAGGGTTTACTAATGAAAAACTGTTTTTT	CASSPLGGFTNEKLFF
TRBD1	16	TRBV11-2	TRBJ1-1	-	TGTGCCAGCAGTCGGACAGGGGTGGCGGGAAGCACTGAAGCTTTCTTT	CASSRTGVAGSTEAFF
-	14	TRBV7-2	TRBJ2-5	-	TGTGCCAGCAGCTTAATTCCGGGTGCCGAGACCCAGTACTTC	CASSLIPGAETQYF
TRBD2	16	TRBV5-4	TRBJ2-2	-	TGTGCCAGCAACATCCTGACTAGCGGGAACACCGGGGAGCTGTTTTTT	CASNILTSGNTGELFF
-	13	TRBV5-6	TRBJ1-2	-	TGTGCCAGCAGCTTGGGTGGAGGGTCGGACTACACCTTC	CASSLGGGSDYTF
-	16	TRBV11-1	TRBJ2-1	-	TGTGCCAGCAGCTACCCTCTAGGCGGGGACTACAATGAGCAGTTCTTC	CASSYPLGGDYNEQFF
-	13	TRBV6-5	TRBJ1-2	-	TGTGCCAGCAGTGAAGCTTCGGACAGTGGCTACACCTTC	CASSEASDSGYTF
TRBD2	14	TRBV27	TRBJ2-7	-	TGTGCCAGCAGCTTTGCTAGCGGGAGTTACGAGCAGTACTTC	CASSFASGSYEQYF
TRBD2	15	TRBV28	TRBJ2-1	-	TGTGCCAGCAGACCAACGGGACTAGCTTACAATGAGCAGTTCTTC	CASRPTGLAYNEQFF
TRBD2	14	TRBV29-1	TRBJ2-1	-	TGCAGCGTCCAGACTAGCGGGAGTGGCGATGAGCAGTTCTTC	CSVQTSGSGDEQFF
TRBD1	19	TRBV11-2	TRBJ1-1	-	TGTGCCAGCAGCCAAAGAAGGGACAGGGTCTTCTTGTTGGACACTGAAGCTTTCTTT	CASSQRRDRVFLLDTEAFF
TRBD2	14	TRBV12-5	TRBJ2-5	-	TGTGCTAGTGGTTTGACTAGCGGGGGGGAGACCCAGTACTTC	CASGLTSGGETQYF
TRBD1	16	TRBV29-1	TRBJ1-1	-	TGCAGCGCTGCCATGGGACAGAGCTCACCGAACACTGAAGCTTTCTTT	CSAAMGQSSPNTEAFF
TRBD2	15	TRBV7-3	TRBJ2-1	-	TGTGCCAGCAGCCGACGGCTAGCGGGATCAAATGAGCAGTTCTTC	CASSRRLAGSNEQFF
TRBD2	16	TRBV9	TRBJ2-7	-	TGTGCCAGCAGCGTAGATGGGAGACTAGCGGGAGAAGAGCAGTACTTC	CASSVDGRLAGEEQYF
-	13	TRBV7-3	TRBJ2-1	-	TGTGCCAGCTCCCGCGGACTAGGGGGGGAGCAGTTCTTC	CASSRGLGGEQFF
-	14	TRBV5-1	TRBJ1-1	-	TGCGCCAGCAGCTTGGACAGGGAGAACACTGAAGCTTTCTTT	CASSLDRENTEAFF
TRBD1	16	TRBV28	TRBJ2-5	-	TGTGCCAGCAGATATGCAGGACAGGGGGTAGGGGAGACCCAGTACTTC	CASRYAGQGVGETQYF
-	12	TRBV9	TRBJ1-2	-	TGTGCCAGCAGCGTTTTGGGGGGTGGCTACACCTTC	CASSVLGGGYTF
-	15	TRBV6-5	TRBJ1-5	few	TGTGCCAGCAACGCCAGGAGGTTTGACAATCAGCCCCAGCATTTT	CASNARRFDNQPQHF
-	15	TRBV7-2	TRBJ2-7	-	TGTGCCAGCAGCCCGCAACAGGGCTACCTCGGCGAGCAGTACTTC	CASSPQQGYLGEQYF
TRBD1	15	TRBV9	TRBJ1-4	few	TGTGCCAGCAGCGTAGGGACAGGTGATGGGGAAAAACTGTTTTTT	CASSVGTGDGEKLFF
-	13	TRBV5-6	TRBJ1-6	-	TGTGCCAGCAGCAGCGGACAGTTTTCACCCCTCCACTTT	CASSSGQFSPLHF
TRBD1	15	TRBV7-2	TRBJ1-2	-	TGTGCCAGCAGCGGGGGACAGGGTGGGCGTAGTGGCTACACCTTC	CASSGGQGGRSGYTF
-	13	TRBV5-1	TRBJ1-2	-	TGCGCCAGCAGCTTGGGACAGAAAAATGGCTACACCTTC	CASSLGQKNGYTF
-	14	TRBV4-2	TRBJ1-1	-	TGTGCCAGCAGCCAAGGTGACAATACAATTGGAGCTTTCTTT	CASSQGDNTIGAFF
-	12	TRBV12-5	TRBJ1-1	-	TGTGCTAGTGCCCAACGGGACACTGAAGCTTTCTTT	CASAQRDTEAFF
TRBD1	16	TRBV4-2	TRBJ1-2	-	TGTGCCAGCAGCCAAGTCATGGGACAGGCTATCTATGGCTACACCTTC	CASSQVMGQAIYGYTF
-	14	TRBV6-5	TRBJ2-1	-	TGTGCCAGCAGCCTCATGAAACTTAACAATGAGCAGTTCTTC	CASSLMKLNNEQFF
-	14	TRBV12-5	TRBJ2-5	-	TGTGCTAGTGGTGACCTCAGGACAGAAGAGACCCAGTACTTC	CASGDLRTEETQYF
TRBD1	12	TRBV27	TRBJ2-1	-	TGTGCCAGCAGTTCAGGACAGGGGGCGGCGTTCTTC	CASSSGQGAAFF
-	14	TRBV5-4	TRBJ2-3	-	TGTGCCAGCAGCTTGGAGCCTAGCACAGATACGCAGTATTTT	CASSLEPSTDTQYF
TRBD1	14	TRBV19	TRBJ1-1	-	TGTGCCAGTAGACGGGACAGGGTTTACACTGAAGCTTTCTTT	CASRRDRVYTEAFF
-	15	TRBV5-8	TRBJ1-1	-	TGTGCCAGCAGTTCAGGACGGGCTAGGGGCACTGAAGCTTTCTTT	CASSSGRARGTEAFF
-	13	TRBV6-5	TRBJ1-1	-	TGTGCCAGCAGCGACGACAGGTGGACTGAAGCTTTCTTT	CASSDDRWTEAFF
TRBD2	15	TRBV27	TRBJ2-1	-	TGTGCCAGCACCCCTAGCGCGGGAGGAAACAATGAGCAGTTCTTC	CASTPSAGGNNEQFF
TRBD1	14	TRBV28	TRBJ1-5	-	TGTGCCAGCAGGATAGGACAGGGCGGTCAGCCCCAGCATTTT	CASRIGQGGQPQHF
-	14	TRBV27	TRBJ1-5	-	TGTGCCAGCAGTTGGAACGGGAATTATCAGCCCCAGCATTTT	CASSWNGNYQPQHF
-	14	TRBV7-6	TRBJ1-6	-	TGTGCCAGCACCGCCGGGACTGACAATTCACCCCTCCACTTT	CASTAGTDNSPLHF
TRBD1	13	TRBV29-1	TRBJ2-7	-	TGCAGCGTTGGCCGGGACAGAGCCTACGAGCAGTACTTC	CSVGRDRAYEQYF
-	11	TRBV20-1	TRBJ2-1	few	TGCAGTGCTCGCTCCGGGAATGAGCAGTTCTTC	CSARSGNEQFF
-	13	TRBV5-1	TRBJ1-2	-	TGCGCCAGCAGCGGCGGGAGGACCTATGGCTACACCTTC	CASSGGRTYGYTF
TRBD1	15	TRBV2	TRBJ1-2	once	TGTGCCAGCAGCCCACACAGGGGTTGGGACTATGGCTACACCTTC	CASSPHRGWDYGYTF
-	13	TRBV12-5	TRBJ2-3	few	TGTGCTAGTGGTTTGGACAATACAGATACGCAGTATTTT	CASGLDNTDTQYF
TRBD2	14	TRBV2	TRBJ2-4	-	TGTGCCAGCGTAGCGGGAATAGACAAAAACATTCAGTACTTC	CASVAGIDKNIQYF
TRBD1	12	TRBV13	TRBJ2-1	-	TGTGCCAGCAGCCTAGGACAGGGCCCACAGTTCTTC	CASSLGQGPQFF
-	12	TRBV19	TRBJ1-5	-	TGTGCCAGTAGTCCTGAGGGCAGGACCCAGCATTTT	CASSPEGRTQHF
TRBD2	16	TRBV28	TRBJ2-2	-	TGTGCCAGCAGTTTAGCACTAGCGGGAGAGGTCGGGGAGCTGTTTTTT	CASSLALAGEVGELFF
TRBD2	15	TRBV9	TRBJ2-1	-	TGTGCCAGCAGCGTAGGCGGGGGGCTAGGTAATGAGCAGTTCTTC	CASSVGGGLGNEQFF